Given below is one TCR beta chain in context. Adults between roughly 18 and 90 years of age took part from under 25 US areas. Membership in each cohort depended on participant-reported clinical history. These data are taken from a study of blood T cell repertoires in COVID-19. In the study overall: T cells, B-cell-depleted T cells, or PBMCs supplied cDNA or gDNA.

CDR3 length: 16 amino acids. Trimming took 0 bases from V and 3 from J, leaving 14 bases between them. Germline values: CDR1 ENHRY, CDR2 SYGVKD. In the study's own analysis: Quantification of nucleated cells was approximated via reference gene primer amplification. TCRdb's table, derived via immunoSEQ multiplex PCR, lists solely in-frame clones and lacks some. V, J and clone size are taken as reported in that table, and D and trimming were inferred from the DNA itself. Counted here are around 300,000 clones, about 90% occurring once; the ten biggest clones make up about 4.5%. Sequencing used PBMCs or T cells enriched from blood (not recorded which). The genes are TRBV10-3 and TRBJ1-1; D possibly corresponds to TRBD1 (5 bases). The sequence came from a woman under 30 with acute COVID-19. In DNA form, the CDR3 reads TGTGCCATCAGTGAGTCGATTGGGGGAGGCGACACTGAAGCTTTCTTT. This encodes CAISESIGGGDTEAFF.